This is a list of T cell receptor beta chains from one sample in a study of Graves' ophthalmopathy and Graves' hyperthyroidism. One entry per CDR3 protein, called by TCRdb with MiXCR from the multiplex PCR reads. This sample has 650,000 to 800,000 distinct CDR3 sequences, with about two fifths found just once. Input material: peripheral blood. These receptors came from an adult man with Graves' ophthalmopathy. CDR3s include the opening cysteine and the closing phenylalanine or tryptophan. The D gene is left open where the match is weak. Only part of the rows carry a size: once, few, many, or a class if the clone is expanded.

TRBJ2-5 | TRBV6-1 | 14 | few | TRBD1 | TGTGCCAGCAGCCTGACAGGGATCCAAGAGACCCAGTACTTC | CASSLTGIQETQYF
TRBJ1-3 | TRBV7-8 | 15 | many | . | TGTGCCAGCAGCTTAGCCCGATTCTCTGGAAACACCATATATTTT | CASSLARFSGNTIYF
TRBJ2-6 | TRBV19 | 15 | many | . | TGTGCCAGTAGTATAGGGCACTCTGGGGCCAACGTCCTGACTTTC | CASSIGHSGANVLTF
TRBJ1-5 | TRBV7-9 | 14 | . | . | TGCGCCAGCAGCTTGGGGCCCTGGAATCAGCCCCAGCATTTT | CASSLGPWNQPQHF
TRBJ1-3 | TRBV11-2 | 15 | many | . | TGTGCCAGCAGGGATGGGAGGGGTGCTGGAAACACCATATATTTT | CASRDGRGAGNTIYF
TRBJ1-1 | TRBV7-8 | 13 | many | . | TGTGCCAGCAGCCCCGGGGGGCGGACTGAAGCTTTCTTT | CASSPGGRTEAFF
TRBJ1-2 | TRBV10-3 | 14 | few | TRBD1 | TGTGCCAGCACCCCACAGGGGAACTCCTATGGCTACACCTTC | CASTPQGNSYGYTF
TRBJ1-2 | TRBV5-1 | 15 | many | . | TGCGCCAGCAGCTTGGAAGAGACTTACCACTATGGCTACACCTTC | CASSLEETYHYGYTF
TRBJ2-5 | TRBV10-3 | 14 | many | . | TGTGCCACAGGGCGGCGGGTTCAAGAAGAGACCCAGTACTTC | CATGRRVQEETQYF
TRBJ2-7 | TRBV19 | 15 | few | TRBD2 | TGTGCCAGTAGTATTAGCGGGACCTTATCCTACGAGCAGTACTTC | CASSISGTLSYEQYF
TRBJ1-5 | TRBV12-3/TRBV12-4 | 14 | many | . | TGTGCCAGCAGTCCCCAGGGTAGCAATCAGCCCCAGCATTTT | CASSPQGSNQPQHF
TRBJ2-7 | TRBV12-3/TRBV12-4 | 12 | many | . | TGTGCCAGCAGTTTTTTTGTCTACGAGCAGTACTTC | CASSFFVYEQYF
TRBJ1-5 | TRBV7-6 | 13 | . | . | TGTGCCAGCAGCTTACTAAGCGGGCAGCCCCAGCATTTT | CASSLLSGQPQHF
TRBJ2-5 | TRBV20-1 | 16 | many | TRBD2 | TGCAGTGCTCTGGGACTTAGCGGGAGGCACCAAGAGACCCAGTACTTC | CSALGLSGRHQETQYF
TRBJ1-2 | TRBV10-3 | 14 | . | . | TGTGCCAGCAGCGTTTGGACGGGCAACTATGGCTACACCTTC | CASSVWTGNYGYTF
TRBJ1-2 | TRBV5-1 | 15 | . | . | TGCGCCAGCAGCTTGGGCCAGCCGGGGGACTATGGCTACACCTTC | CASSLGQPGDYGYTF
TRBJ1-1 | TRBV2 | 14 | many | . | TGTGCCAGCGCCGAATTTTTGGGGAACACTGAAGCTTTCTTT | CASAEFLGNTEAFF
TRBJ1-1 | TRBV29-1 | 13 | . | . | TGCAGCGTTGAAGAGGCGGTGAACACTGAAGCTTTCTTT | CSVEEAVNTEAFF
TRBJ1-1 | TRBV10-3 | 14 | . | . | TGTGCCATCAAACAGGGCAGAATGAACACTGAAGCTTTCTTT | CAIKQGRMNTEAFF
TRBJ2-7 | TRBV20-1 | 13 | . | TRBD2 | TGCAGTGCCAGACGGGGGGTCTCCTACGAGCAGTACTTC | CSARRGVSYEQYF
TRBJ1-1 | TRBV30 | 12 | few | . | TGTGCCTGGTACGGACGGAACACTGAAGCTTTCTTT | CAWYGRNTEAFF
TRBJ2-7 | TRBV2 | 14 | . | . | TGTGCCAGCAGTGAACAGCTTGGCTCCTACAAGCAGTACTTC | CASSEQLGSYKQYF
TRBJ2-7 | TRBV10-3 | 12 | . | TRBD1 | TGTGCCGGGGACAGGGGCACTTACGAGCAGTACTTC | CAGDRGTYEQYF
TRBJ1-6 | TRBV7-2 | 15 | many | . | TGTGCCAGCAGCCCGAAAATTGGGACGGATTCACCCCTCCACTTT | CASSPKIGTDSPLHF
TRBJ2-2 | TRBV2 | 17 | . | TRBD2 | TGTGCCAGCAGGCGGACTAGCGGGAGGGCCAGCATCGGGGAGCTGTTTTTT | CASRRTSGRASIGELFF
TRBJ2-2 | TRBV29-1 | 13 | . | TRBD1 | TGCAGCGTTGGGACAGGCAACACCGGGGAGCTGTTTTTT | CSVGTGNTGELFF
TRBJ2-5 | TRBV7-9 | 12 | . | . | TGTGCCAGCAGCACGAACTGGGAGACCCAGTACTTC | CASSTNWETQYF
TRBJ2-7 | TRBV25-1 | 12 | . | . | TGTGCCAGCAGCCAAGGAGTCGACGAGCAGTACTTC | CASSQGVDEQYF
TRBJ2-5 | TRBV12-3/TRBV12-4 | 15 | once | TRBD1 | TGTGCCAGCAGACCTGGGACAGCTACGGGGGAGACCCAGTACTTC | CASRPGTATGETQYF
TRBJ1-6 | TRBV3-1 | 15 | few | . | TGTGCCAGCAGCTTCGAGGTGGGGAATAATTCACCCCTCCACTTT | CASSFEVGNNSPLHF
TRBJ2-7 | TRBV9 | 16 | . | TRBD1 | TGTGCCAGCTCAGGTGGTAAATGGACAGGCACCTACGAGCAGTACTTC | CASSGGKWTGTYEQYF
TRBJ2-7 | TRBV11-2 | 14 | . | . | TGTGCCAGCAGCTTTTTACAGGGGAGGTACGAGCAGTACTTC | CASSFLQGRYEQYF